This T cell receptor (beta chain) was observed in a study of CD8 T cells in Susac syndrome. When the RNA was reverse transcribed, random hexamers were used with an input of about 0.45 to 1 ug. TCRdb reprocessed the immunoSEQ multiplex PCR reads via MiXCR and lists one record per CDR3 protein. The table records 200,000 to 300,000 distinct CDR3 sequences, about 96% of them present only once. V was cut by 6 bases and J by 2 bases, with 17 bases left in between. Germline assignment: CDR1 DFQATT and CDR2 SNEGSKA (reference sequence). This CDR3 has 15 residues. The chain is built from TRBV20-1 and TRBJ1-5, with D possibly matching TRBD1 (5 bases). Sequenced material: CD4+ T cells from PBMCs. This clonotype was sampled from a human donor with Susac syndrome. The CDR3 nucleotides read TGCAGTGCCCGAGGGCAGGGCGCCCGCAATCAGCCCCAGCATTTT. This codes for CSARGQGARNQPQHF.